This T cell receptor (beta chain) was profiled in a study of cytomegalovirus exposure and HLA in healthy donors. About the research overall: Within the Caucasian-associated ancestry cluster were approximately 77% of the approximately 400 genotyped donors. Study-wide results and limits: Most likely, a cluster of highly shared sequence variants arose as a sequencing artifact. Altogether, 164 TCR beta chains were recorded as cytomegalovirus-associated.

Primers for the PCR totalled 60 Vbeta and 13 Jbeta. Libraries were prepared by immunoSEQ multiplex PCR; TCRdb keeps only in-frame clonotypes and omits some of them. This table holds about 180,000 clones, approximately 80% found once. As for the donors, each was a healthy bone marrow donor. Note on this clone: What it recognizes is unknown.

The CDR3 runs to 15 residues. Trimming removed 4 bases from V and 4 bases from J, with 17 bases in between. CDR1 and CDR2 from the germline V gene are SGHRS and YFSETQ. The receptor was derived from a male donor in good health and CMV-seronegative. Source material: PBMCs. The chain couples TRBV5-1 to TRBJ2-5; a possible D gene is TRBD2 (5 bases). CDR3 DNA: TGCGCCAGCAGCCTCGTGGACGGGGAAAGAGAGACCCAGTACTTC. Its protein is CASSLVDGERETQYF.